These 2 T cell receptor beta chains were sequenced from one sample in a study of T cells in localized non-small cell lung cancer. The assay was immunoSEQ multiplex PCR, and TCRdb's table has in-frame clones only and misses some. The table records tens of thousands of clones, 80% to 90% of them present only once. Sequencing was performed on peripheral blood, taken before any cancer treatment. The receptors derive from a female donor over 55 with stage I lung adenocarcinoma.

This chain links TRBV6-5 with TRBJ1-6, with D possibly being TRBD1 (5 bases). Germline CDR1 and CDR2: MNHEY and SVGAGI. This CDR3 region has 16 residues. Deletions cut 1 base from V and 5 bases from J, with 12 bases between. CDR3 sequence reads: CASSYFLGGNNSPLHF. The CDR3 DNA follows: TGTGCCAGCAGTTACTTCCTCGGGGGGAATAATTCACCCCTCCACTTT.

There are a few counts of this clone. Here the CDR3 reads CAWSGSGELFF. CDR3 bases: TGTGCCTGGAGTGGCTCAGGGGAGCTGTTTTTT. The chain recombines TRBV30 with TRBJ2-2; D not resolved. There are 11 residues in the CDR3. Germline CDR1 is GTSNPN and CDR2 is SVGIG (reference sequence). V was clipped by 1 base and J by 8 bases, with 5 bases between them.